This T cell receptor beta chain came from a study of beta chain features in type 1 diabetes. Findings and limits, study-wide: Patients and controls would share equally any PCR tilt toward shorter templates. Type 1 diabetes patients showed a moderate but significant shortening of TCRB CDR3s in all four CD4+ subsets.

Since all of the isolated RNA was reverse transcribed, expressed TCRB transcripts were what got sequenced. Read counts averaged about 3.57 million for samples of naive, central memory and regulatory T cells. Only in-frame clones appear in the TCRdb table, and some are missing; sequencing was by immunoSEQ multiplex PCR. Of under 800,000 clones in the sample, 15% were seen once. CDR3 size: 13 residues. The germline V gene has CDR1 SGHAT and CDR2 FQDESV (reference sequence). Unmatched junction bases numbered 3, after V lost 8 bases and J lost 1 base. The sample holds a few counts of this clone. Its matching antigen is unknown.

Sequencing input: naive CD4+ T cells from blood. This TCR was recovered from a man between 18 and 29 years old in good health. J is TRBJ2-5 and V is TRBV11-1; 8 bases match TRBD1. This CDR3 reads CASATGVQETQYF. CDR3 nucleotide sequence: TGTGCCAGCGCGACAGGGGTCCAAGAGACCCAGTACTTC.